This TCR beta chain was profiled in a study of T cell responses to AZD1222 COVID-19 vaccine. General observations from the study: Only a handful of AZD1222 recipients tested seropositive at baseline.

The table lists this clone with a few counts. What it recognizes is unknown. CDR1 and CDR2 (germline): MNHEY, SVGAGI. V lost 0 bases and J 5 bases, leaving 16 bases between the germline ends. The CDR3 is made up of 16 amino acids. Clones were read by immunoSEQ multiplex PCR, and TCRdb kept only the in-frame ones, dropping some. The table shows roughly 130,000 clones, with roughly 85% occurring only once. This clonotype was sampled from an adult in good health. The rearrangement joins TRBV6-5 to TRBJ1-2, with D hard to call. Sequencing was performed on peripheral blood, taken on day 0 of AZD1222 vaccination. The CDR3 reads CASSYSASSGGYGYTF. For the CDR3, the DNA is TGTGCCAGCAGTTACTCCGCCTCCTCGGGCGGGTATGGCTACACCTTC.